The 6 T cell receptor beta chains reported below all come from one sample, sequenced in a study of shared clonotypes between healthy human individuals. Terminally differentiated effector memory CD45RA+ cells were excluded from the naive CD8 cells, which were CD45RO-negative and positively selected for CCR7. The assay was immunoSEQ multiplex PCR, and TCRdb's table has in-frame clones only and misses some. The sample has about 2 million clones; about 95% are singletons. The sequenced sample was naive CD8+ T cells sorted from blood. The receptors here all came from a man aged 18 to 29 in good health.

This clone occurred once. The CDR3 bases are TGTGCCAGCAGTGAGGCAGGGATTACTGAAGCTTTCTTT. It encodes CASSEAGITEAFF. The chain couples TRBV2 to TRBJ1-1, with D possibly matching TRBD1 (5 bases). Trimming pared 3 bases from V and 5 bases from J, leaving 10 bases between. Per germline, CDR1 SNHLY and CDR2 FYNNEI. This CDR3 contains 13 residues.

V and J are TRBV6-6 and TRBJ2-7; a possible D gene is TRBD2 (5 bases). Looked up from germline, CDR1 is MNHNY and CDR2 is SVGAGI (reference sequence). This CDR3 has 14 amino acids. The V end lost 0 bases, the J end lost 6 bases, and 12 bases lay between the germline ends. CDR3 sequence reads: CASSYSGGPGEQYF. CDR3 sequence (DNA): TGTGCCAGCAGTTACTCGGGCGGGCCAGGCGAGCAGTACTTC.

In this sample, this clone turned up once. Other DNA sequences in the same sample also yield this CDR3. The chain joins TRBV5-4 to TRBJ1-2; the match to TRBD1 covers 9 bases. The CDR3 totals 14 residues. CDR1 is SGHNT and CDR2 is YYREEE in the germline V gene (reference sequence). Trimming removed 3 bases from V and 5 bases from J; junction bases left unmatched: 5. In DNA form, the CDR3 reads TGTGCCAGCAGCTCACAGGGGGCAGGATATGGCTACACCTTC. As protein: CASSSQGAGYGYTF.

CDR3 DNA: TGTGCCAGCTCACCGTCCGGACAGGAAGCAGGGGAAAAACTGTTTTTT. It codes for CASSPSGQEAGEKLFF. The chain uses TRBV18 and TRBJ1-4; 7 bases fit TRBD1. Germline V gives CDR1 KGHSH, CDR2 LQKENI. The CDR3 totals 16 residues. Trimming cost V 3 bases and J 8 bases; bases outside gene matches: 12.

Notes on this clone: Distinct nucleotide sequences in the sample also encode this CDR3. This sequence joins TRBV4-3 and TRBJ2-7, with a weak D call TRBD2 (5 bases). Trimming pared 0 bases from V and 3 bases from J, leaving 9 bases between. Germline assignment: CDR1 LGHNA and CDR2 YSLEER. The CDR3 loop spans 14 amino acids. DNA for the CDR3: TGCGCCAGCAGCCAAGACGAGGGTGGCTACGAGCAGTACTTC. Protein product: CASSQDEGGYEQYF.

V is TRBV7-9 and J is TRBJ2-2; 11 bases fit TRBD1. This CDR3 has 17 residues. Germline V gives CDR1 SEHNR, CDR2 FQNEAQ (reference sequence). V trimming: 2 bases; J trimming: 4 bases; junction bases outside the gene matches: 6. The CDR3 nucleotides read TGTGCCAGCAGCTTAATAGGACAGGGGGCAGGCACCGGGGAGCTGTTTTTT. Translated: CASSLIGQGAGTGELFF.